This is a list of T cell receptor beta chains from one sample in a study of blood T cell repertoires in COVID-19. The protocol was immunoSEQ multiplex PCR, while the TCRdb copy is restricted to in-frame clones and leaves out a portion. Altogether over 200,000 clones are present, about 89% being singletons, with the ten largest covering roughly 9.8%. Sequencing input: peripheral blood. Receptors were obtained from a middle-aged man who had recovered from COVID-19. Both conserved end residues are part of each CDR3.

v_call: TRBV14
j_call: TRBJ1-3
cdr3_aa: CASSQEGTVRNTIYF

v_call: TRBV7-2
j_call: TRBJ2-7
cdr3_aa: CASSYGTAAYEQYF

v_call: TRBV18
j_call: TRBJ2-1
cdr3_aa: CASSPTARSYNEQFF

v_call: TRBV2
j_call: TRBJ2-4
cdr3_aa: CASRPTGDIQYF

v_call: TRBV5-4
j_call: TRBJ2-3
cdr3_aa: CASSLAGDWRADTQYF

v_call: TRBV5-5
j_call: TRBJ2-1
cdr3_aa: CASSSGLGGYNEQFF

v_call: TRBV2
j_call: TRBJ2-5
cdr3_aa: CASSWGLAGGQETQYF

v_call: TRBV27
j_call: TRBJ1-2
cdr3_aa: CASSLFPENYGYTF

v_call: TRBV12-3/TRBV12-4
j_call: TRBJ1-1
cdr3_aa: CASSLMTGAEAFF

v_call: TRBV6-1
j_call: TRBJ2-4
cdr3_aa: CASSELQGQGNIQYF

v_call: TRBV19
j_call: TRBJ1-1
cdr3_aa: CASSIATGQGGAEAFF

v_call: TRBV1
j_call: TRBJ1-6
cdr3_aa: CTSSLTGSLYNSPLHF

v_call: TRBV7-2
j_call: TRBJ2-7
cdr3_aa: CASSLAGEQYF

v_call: TRBV9
j_call: TRBJ2-2
cdr3_aa: CASSVDSNRVRGELFF

v_call: TRBV7-9
j_call: TRBJ1-2
cdr3_aa: CASSSLTSQGYGYTF

v_call: TRBV11-3
j_call: TRBJ2-5
cdr3_aa: CASSPGQAYGETQYF

v_call: TRBV6-6
j_call: TRBJ1-5
cdr3_aa: CASSFGGSNQPQHF

v_call: TRBV9
j_call: TRBJ2-6
cdr3_aa: CASSQPGLATVLTF

v_call: TRBV5-1
j_call: TRBJ1-4
cdr3_aa: CASEARGRFEKLFF

v_call: TRBV12-5
j_call: TRBJ1-1
cdr3_aa: CASGLGQGNTEAFF

v_call: TRBV5-1
j_call: TRBJ1-5
cdr3_aa: CASSAGTGGTQPQHF

v_call: TRBV10-3
j_call: TRBJ2-3
cdr3_aa: CAISRLTGGTDTQYF